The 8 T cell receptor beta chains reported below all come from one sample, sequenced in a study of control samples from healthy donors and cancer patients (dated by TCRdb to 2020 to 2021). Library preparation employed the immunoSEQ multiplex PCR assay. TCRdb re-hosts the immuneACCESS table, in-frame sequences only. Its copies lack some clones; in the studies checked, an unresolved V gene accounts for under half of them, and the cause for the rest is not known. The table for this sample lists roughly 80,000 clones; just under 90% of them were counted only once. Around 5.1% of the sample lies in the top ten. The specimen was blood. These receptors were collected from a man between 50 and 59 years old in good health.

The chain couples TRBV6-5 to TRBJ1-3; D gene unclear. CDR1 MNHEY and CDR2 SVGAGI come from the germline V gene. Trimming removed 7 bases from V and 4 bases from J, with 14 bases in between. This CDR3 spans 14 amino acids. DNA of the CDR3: TGTGCCAGCACCACGCCGGGCTGGGGAAACACCATATATTTT. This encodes CASTTPGWGNTIYF.

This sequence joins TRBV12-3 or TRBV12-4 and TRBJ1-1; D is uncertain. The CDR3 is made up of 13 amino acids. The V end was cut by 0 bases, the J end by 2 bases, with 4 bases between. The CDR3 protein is CASSLAENTEAFF. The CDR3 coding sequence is TGTGCCAGCAGTTTAGCAGAAAACACTGAAGCTTTCTTT.

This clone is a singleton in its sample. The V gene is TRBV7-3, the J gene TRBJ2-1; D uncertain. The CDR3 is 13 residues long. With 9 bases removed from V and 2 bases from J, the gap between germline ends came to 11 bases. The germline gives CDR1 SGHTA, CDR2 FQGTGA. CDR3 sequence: CASVDQAYNEQFF. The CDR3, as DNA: TGTGCCAGTGTTGACCAAGCCTACAATGAGCAGTTCTTC.

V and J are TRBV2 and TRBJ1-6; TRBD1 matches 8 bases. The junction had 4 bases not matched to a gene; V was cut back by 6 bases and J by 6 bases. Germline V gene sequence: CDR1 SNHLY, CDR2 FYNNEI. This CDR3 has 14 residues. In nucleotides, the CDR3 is TGTGCCAGCAGGAGGACAGGGATTAATTCACCCCTCCACTTT. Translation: CASRRTGINSPLHF.

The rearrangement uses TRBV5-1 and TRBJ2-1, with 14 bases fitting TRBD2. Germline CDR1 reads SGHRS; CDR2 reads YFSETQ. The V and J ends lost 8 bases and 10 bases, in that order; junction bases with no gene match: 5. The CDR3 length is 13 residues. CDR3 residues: CASGLAGGLEQFF. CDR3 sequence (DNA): TGCGCCAGTGGACTAGCGGGGGGCCTAGAGCAGTTCTTC.

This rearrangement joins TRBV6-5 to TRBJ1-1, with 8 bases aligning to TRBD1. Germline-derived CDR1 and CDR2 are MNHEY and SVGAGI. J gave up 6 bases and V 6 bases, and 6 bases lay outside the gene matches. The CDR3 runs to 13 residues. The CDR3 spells CASSRGRWAEAFF. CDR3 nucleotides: TGTGCCAGCAGCAGGGGGCGTTGGGCTGAAGCTTTCTTT.

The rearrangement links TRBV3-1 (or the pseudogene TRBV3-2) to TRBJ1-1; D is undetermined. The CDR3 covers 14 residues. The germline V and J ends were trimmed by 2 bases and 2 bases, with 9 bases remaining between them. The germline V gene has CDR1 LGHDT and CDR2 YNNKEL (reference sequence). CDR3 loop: CASSQREANTEAFF. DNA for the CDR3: TGTGCCAGCAGCCAAAGGGAGGCAAACACTGAAGCTTTCTTT.

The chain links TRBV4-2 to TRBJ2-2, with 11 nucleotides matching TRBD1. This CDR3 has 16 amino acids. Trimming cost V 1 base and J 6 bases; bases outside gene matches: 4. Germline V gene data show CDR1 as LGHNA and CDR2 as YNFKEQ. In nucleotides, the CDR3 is TGTGCCAGCAGCCAAGTTGGGACAGGGGGGTCCGGGGAGCTGTTTTTT. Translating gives CASSQVGTGGSGELFF.